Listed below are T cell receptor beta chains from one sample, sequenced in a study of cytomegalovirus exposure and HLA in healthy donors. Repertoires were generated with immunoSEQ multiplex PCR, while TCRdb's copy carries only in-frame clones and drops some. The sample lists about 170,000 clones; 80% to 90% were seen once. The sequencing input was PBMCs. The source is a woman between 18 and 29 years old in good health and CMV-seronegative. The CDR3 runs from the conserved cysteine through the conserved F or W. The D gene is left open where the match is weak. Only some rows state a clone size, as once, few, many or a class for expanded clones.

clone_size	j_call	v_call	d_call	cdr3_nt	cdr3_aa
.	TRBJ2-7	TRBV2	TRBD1	TGTGCCAGCAGTGAGAGGACAGGGGACGTCGAGCAGTACTTC	CASSERTGDVEQYF
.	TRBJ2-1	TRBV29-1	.	TGCAGCGTTGAAGATTGGGGAGGCTCCAATGAGCAGTTCTTC	CSVEDWGGSNEQFF
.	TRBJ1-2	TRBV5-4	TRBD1	TGTGCCAGTAGACAGGGGCGGGACTATGGCTACACCTTC	CASRQGRDYGYTF
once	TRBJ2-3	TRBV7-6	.	TGTGCCAGCAGCAAAACGGGTACGCAGTATTTT	CASSKTGTQYF
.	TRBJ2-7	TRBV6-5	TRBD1	TGTGCCAGCGGACCGGGACAGCGTAACGAGCAGTACTTC	CASGPGQRNEQYF
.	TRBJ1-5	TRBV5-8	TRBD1	TGTGCCAGCAGCTTTATCCGGACAGGGGGACGCCAGCCCCAGCATTTT	CASSFIRTGGRQPQHF
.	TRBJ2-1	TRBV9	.	TGTGCCAGCAGCCCCCGACAGTCTCCCTACAATGAGCAGTTCTTC	CASSPRQSPYNEQFF
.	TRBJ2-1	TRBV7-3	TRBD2	TGTGCCAGCAGCTTATTGAGGCGGGGGTCCACCTACAATGAGCAGTTCTTC	CASSLLRRGSTYNEQFF
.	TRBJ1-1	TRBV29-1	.	TGCAGCGCGGAACTTCAGGCTAACACTGAAGCTTTCTTT	CSAELQANTEAFF
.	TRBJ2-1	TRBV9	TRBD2	TGTGCCAGCAGCGTACCCACCGCCGGGACTAGCGGATCCTACAATGAGCAGTTCTTC	CASSVPTAGTSGSYNEQFF
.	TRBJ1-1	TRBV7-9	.	TGTGCCAGCAGCTTCGGGAACACTGAAGCTTTCTTT	CASSFGNTEAFF
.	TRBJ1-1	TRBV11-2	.	TGTGCCAGCAGCCCTCCAGGGGCCTCGAACACTGAAGCTTTCTTT	CASSPPGASNTEAFF
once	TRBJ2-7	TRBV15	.	TGTGCCACCAGCAGAGACCACGGGAGCAACCGGCTCGAGCAGTACTTC	CATSRDHGSNRLEQYF
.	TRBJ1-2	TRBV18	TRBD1	TGTGCCAGCTCACCGGGACAGACTTTATATGGCTACACCTTC	CASSPGQTLYGYTF
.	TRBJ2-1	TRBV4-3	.	TGCGCCAGCAGCCAAGATCGTTCTAGCCCCAATGAGCAGTTCTTC	CASSQDRSSPNEQFF
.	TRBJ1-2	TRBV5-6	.	TGTGCCAGCAGCCCCGACAGGAACGGCTACACCTTC	CASSPDRNGYTF
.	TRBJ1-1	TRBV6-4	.	TGTGCCAGCAGTGACTCGGGCACGAACACTGAAGCTTTCTTT	CASSDSGTNTEAFF
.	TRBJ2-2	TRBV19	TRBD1	TGTGCCAGTAGTATCGGATGGGGACAGGGGCTCGGGGAGCTGTTTTTT	CASSIGWGQGLGELFF
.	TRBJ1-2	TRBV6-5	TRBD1	TGTGCCAGCAGGCGGGACAGGACTTATGGCTACACCTTC	CASRRDRTYGYTF
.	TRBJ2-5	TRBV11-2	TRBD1	TGTGCCAGCACCCATACCAGGGGGAAAGAGACCCAGTACTTC	CASTHTRGKETQYF
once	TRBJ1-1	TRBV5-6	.	TGTGCCAGCAGCTTCGGCACTGAAGCTTTCTTT	CASSFGTEAFF
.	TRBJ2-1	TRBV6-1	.	TGTGCCAGCAGTGAGCGTGGCAGGGGAAGAAATGAGCAGTTCTTC	CASSERGRGRNEQFF
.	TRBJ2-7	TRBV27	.	TGTGCCAGCGGACTGTCCGGGAGCCTCTCCTACGAGCAGTACTTC	CASGLSGSLSYEQYF
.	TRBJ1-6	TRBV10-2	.	TGCGCCAGCACAGGGAACGGCGTCCGGCCCCTCCACTTT	CASTGNGVRPLHF
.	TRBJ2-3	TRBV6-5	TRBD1	TGTGCCAGCAGTTACGGGAGGACAGGGGGCACAGATACGCAGTATTTT	CASSYGRTGGTDTQYF
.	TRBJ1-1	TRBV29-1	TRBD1	TGCAGCGTTGGCGCTAGGGGGCTCGAAGCTTTCTTT	CSVGARGLEAFF